Listed below are T cell receptor beta chains from one sample, sequenced in a study of blood T cells in healthy people across ages. MiXCR, applied by TCRdb to the 5' RACE reads, yields one record per CDR3 protein. The sample consists of over 1.5 million distinct CDR3 sequences, about 50% of them appearing once. The sample consisted of blood. These receptors all come from a woman in her thirties or forties in good health. Both conserved end residues are part of each CDR3. A D gene is named only where the DNA matches it firmly. A row's size may be missing; if present it is once, few, many or a size class.

cdr3_length: 16; j_call: TRBJ2-7; clone_size: .; v_call: TRBV28; d_call: .; cdr3_nt: TGTGCCAGCAATCCCCCCCGGCAGGGAAGTGGAGGGGAGCAGTACTTC; cdr3_aa: CASNPPRQGSGGEQYF
cdr3_length: 13; j_call: TRBJ1-5; clone_size: .; v_call: TRBV27; d_call: .; cdr3_nt: TGTGCCAGCAGTCCTAGGGTGGATCAGCCCCAGCATTTT; cdr3_aa: CASSPRVDQPQHF
cdr3_length: 14; j_call: TRBJ1-2; clone_size: .; v_call: TRBV3-1; d_call: TRBD1; cdr3_nt: TGTGCCAGCAGCCAAGCGCCGGGACAGTATGGCTACACCTTC; cdr3_aa: CASSQAPGQYGYTF
cdr3_length: 15; j_call: TRBJ2-1; clone_size: .; v_call: TRBV11-2; d_call: TRBD2; cdr3_nt: TGTGCCAGCAGCTTAGAGGCTAGCGGGGGGGTTGAGCAGTTCTTC; cdr3_aa: CASSLEASGGVEQFF
cdr3_length: 15; j_call: TRBJ2-7; clone_size: .; v_call: TRBV6-2/TRBV6-3; d_call: TRBD2; cdr3_nt: TGTGCCAGCAGGGAAGTGAGAGCGGGGACCCACGAGCAGTACTTC; cdr3_aa: CASREVRAGTHEQYF
cdr3_length: 12; j_call: TRBJ2-1; clone_size: .; v_call: TRBV20-1; d_call: .; cdr3_nt: TGCAGTGCTAGCGAGGACGGGAATGAGCAGTTCTTC; cdr3_aa: CSASEDGNEQFF
cdr3_length: 17; j_call: TRBJ1-5; clone_size: .; v_call: TRBV5-1; d_call: .; cdr3_nt: TGCGCCAGCAGCTTACGTCCTATAGGAGGCGGCAATCAGCCCCAGCATTTT; cdr3_aa: CASSLRPIGGGNQPQHF
cdr3_length: 13; j_call: TRBJ2-1; clone_size: .; v_call: TRBV10-3; d_call: TRBD2; cdr3_nt: TGTGCCATCAATCAAGCGGGGGGTATTGAGCAGTTCTTC; cdr3_aa: CAINQAGGIEQFF
cdr3_length: 14; j_call: TRBJ2-3; clone_size: .; v_call: TRBV7-2; d_call: .; cdr3_nt: TGTGCCAGCAGCTTAGATCCAGGAGTAGATACGCAGTATTTT; cdr3_aa: CASSLDPGVDTQYF
cdr3_length: 13; j_call: TRBJ2-7; clone_size: .; v_call: TRBV27; d_call: TRBD1; cdr3_nt: TGTGCCATCCAGGGGACAGCACCCTACGAGCAGTACTTC; cdr3_aa: CAIQGTAPYEQYF
cdr3_length: 15; j_call: TRBJ1-5; clone_size: .; v_call: TRBV28; d_call: TRBD1; cdr3_nt: TGTGCCAGCAGTTGGAGGACAGGGACGGAGCAGCCCCAGCATTTT; cdr3_aa: CASSWRTGTEQPQHF
cdr3_length: 14; j_call: TRBJ1-2; clone_size: .; v_call: TRBV7-2; d_call: TRBD1; cdr3_nt: TGTGCCAGCAGCCGCGGGACAGGGCCCTATGGCTACACCTTC; cdr3_aa: CASSRGTGPYGYTF
cdr3_length: 15; j_call: TRBJ1-5; clone_size: few; v_call: TRBV5-5; d_call: .; cdr3_nt: TGTGCCAGCAGCTCTCGGGGGGGGGGCAATCAGCCTCAGCATTTT; cdr3_aa: CASSSRGGGNQPQHF
cdr3_length: 16; j_call: TRBJ2-4; clone_size: once; v_call: TRBV5-8; d_call: TRBD2; cdr3_nt: TGTGCCAGCGGTAGCGGGGGCCTCTTAGCCAAAAACATTCAGTACTTC; cdr3_aa: CASGSGGLLAKNIQYF
cdr3_length: 14; j_call: TRBJ2-3; clone_size: .; v_call: TRBV20-1; d_call: .; cdr3_nt: TGCAGTGCTAGTTGGAGGGGGAGCACAGATACGCAGTATTTT; cdr3_aa: CSASWRGSTDTQYF
cdr3_length: 17; j_call: TRBJ1-6; clone_size: .; v_call: TRBV6-1; d_call: .; cdr3_nt: TGTGCCAGCAGACCCGAGGGGACTAGCTCCTATAATTCACCCCTCCACTTT; cdr3_aa: CASRPEGTSSYNSPLHF
cdr3_length: 13; j_call: TRBJ1-1; clone_size: few; v_call: TRBV25-1; d_call: .; cdr3_nt: TGTGCCAGCCGTTTGGGGATGAACACTGAAGCTTTCTTT; cdr3_aa: CASRLGMNTEAFF
cdr3_length: 15; j_call: TRBJ2-7; clone_size: .; v_call: TRBV15; d_call: TRBD2; cdr3_nt: TGTGCCACCAGCAAGGAGCGGGGGCAATACTACGAGCAGTACTTC; cdr3_aa: CATSKERGQYYEQYF
cdr3_length: 15; j_call: TRBJ1-2; clone_size: once; v_call: TRBV4-3; d_call: .; cdr3_nt: TGCGCCAGCAGCCAAGTTCGTGGGGCAGTCGAAAGCTACACCTTC; cdr3_aa: CASSQVRGAVESYTF
cdr3_length: 12; j_call: TRBJ2-3; clone_size: .; v_call: TRBV7-9; d_call: .; cdr3_nt: TGTTCCAGCAGCTCGAACGGAGATACGCAGTATTTT; cdr3_aa: CSSSSNGDTQYF
cdr3_length: 15; j_call: TRBJ2-5; clone_size: .; v_call: TRBV28; d_call: TRBD1; cdr3_nt: TGTGCCAGCAGTCTTCATACAGGGGGCGGGGAGACCCAGTACTTC; cdr3_aa: CASSLHTGGGETQYF
cdr3_length: 16; j_call: TRBJ2-3; clone_size: .; v_call: TRBV11-1; d_call: TRBD2; cdr3_nt: TGTGCCAGCAGCACCGGTCTAGCGGGGGTAGCAGATACGCAGTATTTT; cdr3_aa: CASSTGLAGVADTQYF